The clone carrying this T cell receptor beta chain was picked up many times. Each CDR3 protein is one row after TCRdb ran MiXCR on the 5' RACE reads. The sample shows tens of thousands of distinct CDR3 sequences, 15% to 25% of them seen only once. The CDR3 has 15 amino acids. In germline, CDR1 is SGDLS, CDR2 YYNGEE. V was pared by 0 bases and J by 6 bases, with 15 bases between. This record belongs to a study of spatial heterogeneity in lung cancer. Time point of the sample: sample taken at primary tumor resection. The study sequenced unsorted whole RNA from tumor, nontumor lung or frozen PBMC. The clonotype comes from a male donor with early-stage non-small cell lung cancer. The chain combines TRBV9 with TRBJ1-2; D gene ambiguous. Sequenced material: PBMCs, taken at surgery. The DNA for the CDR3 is TGTGCCAGCAGCGTAGGCAGGACCCTATTGGATGGCTACACCTTC. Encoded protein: CASSVGRTLLDGYTF.